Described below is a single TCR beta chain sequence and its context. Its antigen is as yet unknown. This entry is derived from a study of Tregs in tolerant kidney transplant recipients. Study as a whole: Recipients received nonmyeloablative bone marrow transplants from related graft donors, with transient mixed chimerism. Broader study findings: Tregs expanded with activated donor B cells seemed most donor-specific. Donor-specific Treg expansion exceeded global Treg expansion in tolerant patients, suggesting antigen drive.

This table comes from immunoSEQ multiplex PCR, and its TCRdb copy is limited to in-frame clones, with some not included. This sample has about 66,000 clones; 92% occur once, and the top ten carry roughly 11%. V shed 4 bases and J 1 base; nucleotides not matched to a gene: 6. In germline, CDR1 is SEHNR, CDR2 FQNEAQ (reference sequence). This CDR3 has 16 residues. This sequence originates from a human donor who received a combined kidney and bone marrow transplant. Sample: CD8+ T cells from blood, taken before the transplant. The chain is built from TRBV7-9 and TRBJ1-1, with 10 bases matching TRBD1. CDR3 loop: CASSSGQGGTNTEAFF. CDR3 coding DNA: TGTGCCAGCAGCTCAGGACAGGGGGGGACGAACACTGAAGCTTTCTTT. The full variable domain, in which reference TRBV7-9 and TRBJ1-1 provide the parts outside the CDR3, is DTGVSQNPRHKITKRGQNVTFRCDPISEHNRLYWYRQTLGQGPEFLTYFQNEAQLEKSRLLSDRFSAERPKGSFSTLEIQRTEQGDSAMYLCASSSGQGGTNTEAFFGQGTRLTVV.